This TCR beta chain was sequenced during a study of cytomegalovirus exposure and HLA in healthy donors. In the PCR, 60 Vbeta and 13 Jbeta primers were used. This table comes from immunoSEQ multiplex PCR, and its TCRdb copy is limited to in-frame clones, with some not included. The table shows about 160,000 clones, with over 60% occurring only once. Study outcomes and limitations: Presence/absence analyses assumed roughly uniform sequencing depth across donors. Later analysis demonstrated an association between a missense DCLRE1C variant and TCR beta V- and J-gene trimming.

The CDR3 runs 15 residues. Germline assignment: CDR1 MNHNS and CDR2 SASEGT. V shed 2 bases and J shed 5 bases, with 13 bases lying between them. Note on this clone: Its antigen remains unknown.

The origin of this receptor is a woman younger than 45 in good health and CMV-seronegative. The chain recombines TRBV6-1 with TRBJ2-1; D gene unclear. Material: PBMCs. This CDR3 reads CASSEFAPGNNEQFF. The CDR3, as DNA: TGTGCCAGCAGTGAATTTGCACCAGGCAACAATGAGCAGTTCTTC.